The 24 T cell receptor beta chains below come from one sample, sequenced in a study of blood T cell repertoires in COVID-19. The repertoire was sequenced with immunoSEQ multiplex PCR; TCRdb's copy has only in-frame clones and lacks some. The table has fewer than 300,000 clones, approximately 89% seen once. Specimen: peripheral blood. All receptors derive from a woman younger than 45 with COVID-19, enrolled during active disease.

This rearrangement joins TRBV2 to TRBJ2-2; TRBD2 agrees at 14 bases. This CDR3 region has 21 residues. Unmatched junction bases numbered 14, after V lost 1 base and J lost 4 bases. CDR1 and CDR2 (germline): SNHLY, FYNNEI. CDR3 sequence: CASSEEGRGTSGSGGTGELFF. The CDR3 DNA reads as TGTGCCAGCAGTGAAGAGGGCAGGGGGACTAGCGGGAGCGGAGGCACCGGGGAGCTGTTTTTT.

The chain joins TRBV29-1 to TRBJ2-1, with 10 bases aligning to TRBD1. The trim removed 8 bases at V and 6 bases at J, leaving 4 bases unmatched. The CDR3 runs 12 residues. Germline V gene lookup returns CDR1 SQVTM and CDR2 ANQGSEA. The CDR3 sequence: CSPRTGGNEQFF. DNA of the CDR3: TGCAGCCCCAGGACAGGGGGCAATGAGCAGTTCTTC.

The rearrangement joins TRBV7-9 to TRBJ2-7; 9 bases fit TRBD1. Germline CDR1 SEHNR, CDR2 FQNEAQ (reference sequence). The V segment lost 1 base and the J segment 3 bases; nucleotides outside the gene matches: 4. The CDR3 is made up of 15 amino acids. This CDR3 reads CASSLGGQGFYEQYF. The CDR3 DNA sequence: TGTGCCAGCAGCTTAGGGGGACAGGGTTTCTACGAGCAGTACTTC.

This chain connects TRBV11-2 to TRBJ2-1, with 10 positions matching TRBD2. The CDR3 runs 16 residues. The germline gives CDR1 SGHAT, CDR2 FQNNGV. The V and J ends lost 5 bases and 7 bases, in that order; junction bases with no gene match: 11. In nucleotides, the CDR3 is TGTGCCAGCAGCCCCCGGGGAGCGGGAGGGCGTAATGAGCAGTTCTTC. Translating it yields CASSPRGAGGRNEQFF. Variable domain in full (rest from reference TRBV11-2 and TRBJ2-1): EAGVAQSPRYKIIEKRQSVAFWCNPISGHATLYWYQQILGQGPKLLIQFQNNGVVDDSQLPKDRFSAERLKGVDSTLKIQPAKLEDSAVYLCASSPRGAGGRNEQFFGPGTRLTVL.

The rearrangement links TRBV11-2 to TRBJ2-7; D not resolved. The CDR3 length is 15 residues. Germline V lookup: CDR1 SGHAT, CDR2 FQNNGV. V lost 3 bases to trimming and J lost 0 bases, with 12 bases between them. CDR3 sequence (DNA): TGTGCCAGCAGCTTTTATGGCGGTCCCTCCTACGAGCAGTACTTC. Translating gives CASSFYGGPSYEQYF.

V and J are TRBV11-3 and TRBJ2-1, with TRBD2 as a possible D gene (6 bases). Trimming pared 5 bases from V and 2 bases from J, leaving 22 bases between. Germline lookup yields CDR1 SGHNT and CDR2 YENEEA. This CDR3 contains 18 residues. CDR3 loop: CASSAPGRDFTTYNEQFF. CDR3 DNA sequence: TGTGCCAGCAGCGCCCCGGGCCGGGACTTCACCACCTACAATGAGCAGTTCTTC.

The rearrangement links TRBV7-8 to TRBJ1-5, with 7 nucleotides matching TRBD1. This CDR3 is 15 amino acids long. J lost 0 bases, V lost 4 bases, and 3 bases had no gene match. Germline V gene lookup returns CDR1 SGHVS and CDR2 FQNEAQ. CDR3 amino acids: CASSWGQYSNQPQHF. CDR3 bases: TGTGCCAGCAGCTGGGGACAGTATAGCAATCAGCCCCAGCATTTT.

V is TRBV5-4 and J is TRBJ1-3; D possibly corresponds to TRBD1 (5 bases). Trimming removed 2 bases from V and 0 bases from J, with 15 bases in between. CDR1 and CDR2 from the germline V gene are SGHNT and YYREEE (reference sequence). The length of the CDR3 is 17 residues. The DNA for the CDR3 is TGTGCCAGCAGCTTTTACCAGGGTAAGGGCTCTGGAAACACCATATATTTT. This codes for CASSFYQGKGSGNTIYF.

This clone was recorded a few times. The chain joins TRBV6-4 to TRBJ2-1, with 9 bases lining up with TRBD2. The CDR3 extends over 14 amino acids. Germline V gene lookup returns CDR1 MRHNA and CDR2 SNTAGT. V lost 3 bases to trimming and J lost 8 bases; unmatched junction nucleotides: 5. The CDR3 sequence: CASSEAGGPYEQFF. In DNA, the CDR3 is TGTGCCAGCAGTGAGGCGGGAGGGCCCTATGAGCAGTTCTTC.

V gene TRBV11-2 combines with J gene TRBJ2-7, with 14 bases that match TRBD2. The CDR3 sequence is 16 residues long. Per germline, CDR1 SGHAT and CDR2 FQNNGV. V lost 5 bases to trimming and J lost 4 bases; unmatched junction nucleotides: 7. The CDR3 loop reads CASSLTGTSGRYEQYF. In nucleotides, the CDR3 is TGTGCCAGCAGCCTCACCGGGACTAGCGGGAGATACGAGCAGTACTTC.

V usage is TRBV7-9 and J usage is TRBJ1-5, with a tentative D call TRBD1 (5 bases). Germline V gene sequence: CDR1 SEHNR, CDR2 FQNEAQ (reference sequence). Between the trimmed V and J ends, which lost 2 bases and 7 bases, there was a span of 12 bases. The CDR3 covers 14 residues. The CDR3 sequence is CASSLIGAGQPQHF. The CDR3 DNA sequence: TGTGCCAGCAGCTTAATAGGGGCTGGGCAGCCCCAGCATTTT.

V gene TRBV5-1 combines with J gene TRBJ1-1, with 7 nucleotides matching TRBD1. The CDR3 is 15 residues long. The germline V gene encodes CDR1 SGHRS and CDR2 YFSETQ. V was clipped by 4 bases and J by 4 bases; unmatched bases: 10. The CDR3 DNA sequence: TGCGCCAGCAGCCCCGGACAGAGGGGGCTCACTGAAGCTTTCTTT. As protein: CASSPGQRGLTEAFF. Supplemented by reference TRBV5-1 and TRBJ1-1, the full variable domain reads KAGVTQTPRYLIKTRGQQVTLSCSPISGHRSVSWYQQTPGQGLQFLFEYFSETQRNKGNFPGRFSGRQFSNSRSEMNVSTLELGDSALYLCASSPGQRGLTEAFFGQGTRLTVV.

The chain couples TRBV19 to TRBJ1-1; D uncertain. The length of the CDR3 is 13 residues. V lost 6 bases, J lost 1 base, and 9 bases lay in between. CDR1 is LNHDA and CDR2 is SQIVND in the germline V gene (reference sequence). The CDR3 nucleotides are TGTGCCAGTAGAACTCAAGAGAACACTGAAGCTTTCTTT. Encoded protein: CASRTQENTEAFF.

V and J are TRBV2 and TRBJ1-2; 7 bases map to TRBD1. Trimming at V came to 8 bases and at J to 2 bases, leaving 14 bases not matched to a gene. Germline lookup yields CDR1 SNHLY and CDR2 FYNNEI. The length of the CDR3 is 16 residues. In nucleotides, the CDR3 is TGTGCCAGCTTCGGGAGGGCGACAGGGTCGAACTATGGCTACACCTTC. Its protein is CASFGRATGSNYGYTF.

V is TRBV5-1 and J is TRBJ2-1, with 11 bases fitting TRBD1. The CDR3 is 14 residues long. From germline, CDR1 is SGHRS and CDR2 YFSETQ. J lost 8 bases, V lost 5 bases, and 6 bases had no gene match. Written as DNA, the CDR3 is TGCGCCAGCAGTTCCGGGACAGGGGGATATGAGCAGTTCTTC. This translates into CASSSGTGGYEQFF. Full variable domain (remainder filled in from reference TRBV5-1 and TRBJ2-1): KAGVTQTPRYLIKTRGQQVTLSCSPISGHRSVSWYQQTPGQGLQFLFEYFSETQRNKGNFPGRFSGRQFSNSRSEMNVSTLELGDSALYLCASSSGTGGYEQFFGPGTRLTVL.

As DNA, the CDR3 is TGTGCCAGCAGCCAAGATTACCAGGGTATGGATGAAAAACTGTTTTTT. Residues: CASSQDYQGMDEKLFF. This sequence joins TRBV14 and TRBJ1-4, with D possibly matching TRBD1 (5 bases). The CDR3 totals 16 residues. V was cut by 0 bases and J by 6 bases, with 14 bases left in between. CDR1 is SGHDN, CDR2 FVKESK, per germline.

Note on this clone: Other DNA sequences in this sample translate to the same CDR3. The chain employs TRBV19 and TRBJ1-1; tentatively, D is TRBD1 (6 bases). Germline V gene lookup returns CDR1 LNHDA and CDR2 SQIVND (reference sequence). Trimming pared 6 bases from V and 4 bases from J, leaving 12 bases between. The CDR3 length is 13 residues. For the CDR3, the DNA is TGTGCCAGTAGCATCAGGGGATCCACTGAAGCTTTCTTT. Translated: CASSIRGSTEAFF.

The gene calls are TRBV5-1 and TRBJ2-2; 10 bases align to TRBD2. The CDR3 is 16 residues long. Trimming removed 4 bases from V and 1 base from J; junction bases left unmatched: 4. The germline gives CDR1 SGHRS, CDR2 YFSETQ. The CDR3 DNA is TGCGCCAGCAGCCCCTTAGCGGGAGGGAACACCGGGGAGCTGTTTTTT. Protein sequence: CASSPLAGGNTGELFF.

The chain couples TRBV5-6 to TRBJ2-7; tentative D call: TRBD1 (5 bases). CDR1 SGHDT and CDR2 YYEEEE come from the germline V gene. The V end was cut by 9 bases, the J end by 0 bases, with 13 bases between. This CDR3 is built from 13 residues. For the CDR3, the DNA is TGTGCCACCTCGACAGTTCTCTCCTACGAGCAGTACTTC. It is translated as CATSTVLSYEQYF.

The chain links TRBV19 to TRBJ1-2; TRBD1 is a possible D gene (5 bases). Germline V CDR1 and CDR2: LNHDA, SQIVND (reference sequence). There are 13 residues in the CDR3. With 8 bases removed from V and 8 bases from J, the gap between germline ends came to 18 bases. DNA for the CDR3: TGTGCCAGTTCTAGACAGCCCCCCCAGGGCTACACCTTC. Translated: CASSRQPPQGYTF.

The sample holds one count of this clone. The chain joins TRBV5-4 to TRBJ2-7; maybe TRBD1 (6 bases). The CDR3 runs 14 residues. From germline, CDR1 is SGHNT and CDR2 YYREEE (reference sequence). V was cut by 4 bases and J by 5 bases, with 16 bases left in between. For the CDR3, the DNA is TGTGCCAGCAGCAGCAGGGGAGTGGTCCACGAGCAGTACTTC. Its translation is CASSSRGVVHEQYF. Filled out from reference TRBV5-4 and TRBJ2-7, the complete variable domain reads ETGVTQSPTHLIKTRGQQVTLRCSSQSGHNTVSWYQQALGQGPQFIFQYYREEENGRGNFPPRFSGLQFPNYSSELNVNALELDDSALYLCASSSRGVVHEQYFGPGTRLTVT.

This clone showed up just once. The chain employs TRBV9 and TRBJ2-5; 8 bases map to TRBD2. The junction had 12 bases not matched to a gene; V was cut back by 6 bases and J by 5 bases. The CDR3 spans 15 residues. Germline CDR1 SGDLS, CDR2 YYNGEE. The CDR3 is CASNQREPIGETQYF. The CDR3, as DNA: TGTGCCAGCAACCAGCGGGAGCCTATTGGGGAGACCCAGTACTTC.

The chain carries TRBV10-2 and TRBJ1-1, with 7 bases lining up with TRBD1. V lost 2 bases to trimming and J lost 0 bases; unmatched junction nucleotides: 6. CDR1 WSHSY and CDR2 SAAADI come from the germline V gene. The CDR3 length is 16 residues. CDR3 in amino acids: CASSEPYRGMNTEAFF. The CDR3 region has the DNA TGCGCCAGCAGTGAGCCGTACAGGGGTATGAACACTGAAGCTTTCTTT.

The CDR3 DNA reads as TGTGCTAGTGGTTTGTCCCGGACTAGCGGGAGCTCCTACGAGCAGTACTTC. Translating gives CASGLSRTSGSSYEQYF. The rearrangement joins TRBV12-5 to TRBJ2-7, with 13 bases fitting TRBD2. This CDR3 is built from 17 residues. Germline CDR1 is LGHNT and CDR2 is FRNRAP. Trimming removed 2 bases from V and 0 bases from J; junction bases left unmatched: 4.